The 23 T cell receptor beta chains below were found in one sample sequenced in a study of beta chain features in type 1 diabetes. Study-level findings and limits: Shorter TCRB CDR3s, moderately but significantly so, marked every one of the four CD4+ subsets in Type 1 diabetes patients.

Every isolated RNA sample was fully reverse transcribed, so sequencing captured expressed TCRB transcripts. The data were produced by immunoSEQ multiplex PCR, yet TCRdb's version contains in-frame clones alone and is incomplete. The sample gives about 650,000 clones, around an eighth of which show up once; roughly 0.12% is in the top ten. No antigen is known for these receptors. What was sequenced was naive CD4+ T cells from blood. Receptor source: a man aged 25 to 40 with type 1 diabetes.

The genes are TRBV6-8 and TRBJ1-3; D gene ambiguous. The length of the CDR3 is 14 residues. Germline CDR1 MNHGY, CDR2 SAAAGT. The V end was cut by 7 bases, the J end by 0 bases, with 10 bases between. CDR3 loop: CASMEGNSGNTIYF. The DNA of the CDR3 is TGTGCCAGCATGGAAGGGAACTCTGGAAACACCATATATTTT.

Of note for this clone: This specimen includes other DNA sequences encoding the same CDR3. This sequence joins TRBV6-5 and TRBJ1-5, with 7 positions matching TRBD1. The CDR3 spans 14 residues. Germline CDR1 is MNHEY and CDR2 is SVGAGI. J was trimmed by 2 bases and V by 4 bases; bases with no gene match: 2. CDR3: CASSSTGGNQPQHF. CDR3 DNA sequence: TGTGCCAGCAGTTCTACAGGGGGCAATCAGCCCCAGCATTTT.

This clone was found a few times. The chain combines TRBV6-5 with TRBJ2-1; TRBD1 matches at 10 bases. V was clipped by 5 bases and J by 9 bases; unmatched bases: 10. This CDR3 comprises 15 residues. Germline V gene data show CDR1 as MNHEY and CDR2 as SVGAGI. The CDR3 coding sequence is TGTGCCAGCAGTCTCCTAGGGACAGGGGAGACTGAGCAGTTCTTC. Its translation is CASSLLGTGETEQFF.

This clone showed up just a few times. The same CDR3 is also encoded by other DNA sequences in this sample. This sequence joins TRBV5-1 and TRBJ2-5; 7 nucleotides line up with TRBD1. V lost 2 bases to trimming and J lost 5 bases; unmatched junction nucleotides: 6. CDR1 and CDR2 from the germline V gene are SGHRS and YFSETQ. CDR3 length: 14 amino acids. CDR3: CASSLQGSGETQYF. The DNA of the CDR3 is TGCGCCAGCAGCTTACAGGGGTCAGGGGAGACCCAGTACTTC.

CDR3 protein: CASSSPHRGADNEQFF. The DNA of the CDR3 is TGTGCCAGCAGTTCGCCCCACAGGGGGGCGGACAATGAGCAGTTCTTC. The rearrangement joins TRBV28 to TRBJ2-1; TRBD1 matches at 8 bases. Germline-derived CDR1 and CDR2 are MDHEN and SYDVKM. V dropped 4 bases and J dropped 5; count of bases not matched to a gene: 10. CDR3 length equals 16 residues. Complete variable domain (other parts from reference TRBV28 and TRBJ2-1): DVKVTQSSRYLVKRTGEKVFLECVQDMDHENMFWYRQDPGLGLRLIYFSYDVKMKEKGDIPEGYSVSREKKERFSLILESASTNQTSMYLCASSSPHRGADNEQFFGPGTRLTVL.

The chain recombines TRBV14 with TRBJ1-2; tentatively, D is TRBD1 (5 bases). Per germline, CDR1 SGHDN and CDR2 FVKESK. V shed 4 bases and J shed 3 bases, with 15 bases lying between them. This CDR3 is built from 15 residues. The CDR3 sequence is CASSPLAREDYGYTF. The CDR3 nucleotides read TGTGCCAGCAGCCCGCTCGCCAGGGAGGACTATGGCTACACCTTC.

The CDR3 sequence is CASSQEPGPHSYEQYF. Written as DNA, the CDR3 is TGCGCCAGCAGCCAAGAGCCGGGACCCCACTCCTACGAGCAGTACTTC. The gene calls are TRBV4-3 and TRBJ2-7; D may be TRBD1 or TRBD2 (5 bases each). CDR3 length equals 16 residues. Germline values: CDR1 LGHNA, CDR2 YSLEER. V was trimmed by 0 bases and J by 0 bases, leaving 12 bases between them.

CDR3 sequence: CASSQDVRSPNTGELFF. In DNA, the CDR3 is TGCGCCAGCAGCCAAGACGTGAGGAGCCCGAACACCGGGGAGCTGTTTTTT. The chain has TRBV4-3 and TRBJ2-2; unclear D gene. Trimming stripped 0 bases from V and 0 bases from J, with 11 bases between. CDR1 and CDR2 from the germline V gene are LGHNA and YSLEER. This CDR3 has 17 residues.

The V and J genes are TRBV7-9 and TRBJ2-7; weak D call: TRBD1 (5 bases). The CDR3 runs to 14 residues. Deletions cut 5 bases from V and 1 base from J, with 12 bases between. Germline V gene sequence: CDR1 SEHNR, CDR2 FQNEAQ (reference sequence). The CDR3 here is CASSQQTASYEQYF. The DNA of the CDR3 is TGTGCCAGCAGCCAGCAGACAGCTTCCTACGAGCAGTACTTC.

This chain links TRBV5-1 with TRBJ1-6; a possible D gene is TRBD1 (5 bases). Germline V gene sequence: CDR1 SGHRS, CDR2 YFSETQ. V lost 4 bases, J lost 8 bases, and 16 bases lay in between. CDR3 length: 15 residues. CDR3 bases: TGCGCCAGCAGCGTGGACACCGGGTCCCATTCACCCCTCCACTTT. This codes for CASSVDTGSHSPLHF.

This clone was observed a few times. The chain is built from TRBV7-7 and TRBJ2-5; 10 nucleotides align to TRBD1. V was clipped by 6 bases and J by 5 bases; unmatched bases: 3. Germline loops: CDR1 SSHAT, CDR2 FNYEAQ (reference sequence). The CDR3 runs 13 residues. This CDR3 reads CASRGTGVETQYF. CDR3 bases: TGTGCCAGCAGGGGGACAGGGGTTGAGACCCAGTACTTC.

With regard to this clone: This specimen includes other DNA sequences encoding the same CDR3. V usage is TRBV5-1 and J usage is TRBJ2-7, with D maybe TRBD1 (5 bases). Germline CDR1 reads SGHRS; CDR2 reads YFSETQ. The CDR3 spans 15 residues. The V end was cut by 0 bases, the J end by 0 bases, with 10 bases between. The CDR3 region has the DNA TGCGCCAGCAGCTTGGCGGCAGGGAACTCCTACGAGCAGTACTTC. Translation: CASSLAAGNSYEQYF.

This clone was detected a few times. The chain has TRBV5-6 and TRBJ2-5; D unclear. Germline CDR1 and CDR2: SGHDT and YYEEEE. V shed 0 bases and J shed 4 bases, with 13 bases lying between them. The CDR3 spans 15 residues. This CDR3 is CASSLDSLSGETQYF. In DNA form, the CDR3 reads TGTGCCAGCAGCTTGGACAGTCTTTCCGGAGAGACCCAGTACTTC.

This clone was observed a few times. The chain uses TRBV11-2 and TRBJ2-2, with unresolved D. Germline V gene sequence: CDR1 SGHAT, CDR2 FQNNGV. With 6 bases removed from V and 6 bases from J, the gap between germline ends came to 5 bases. CDR3 length: 11 residues. The DNA for the CDR3 is TGTGCCAGCAGAATGTCCGGGGAGCTGTTTTTT. Its protein is CASRMSGELFF.

The chain uses TRBV23-1 and TRBJ2-7; 8 nucleotides line up with TRBD1. TRBV23-1 is assigned to the ORF class and has an uncertain function. J gave up 2 bases and V 7 bases, and 7 bases lay outside the gene matches. The CDR3 sequence is 14 residues long. The CDR3 here is CASTHRDRTYEQYF. CDR3 coding DNA: TGCGCCAGCACCCACCGGGACAGGACCTACGAGCAGTACTTC.

This clone was seen a handful of times. The CDR3 DNA reads as TGTGCCAGTATCTACGCTGGTTGGGGTGCGTCAGATACGCAGTATTTT. Translation: CASIYAGWGASDTQYF. V is TRBV5-6 and J is TRBJ2-3, with D uncertain. The CDR3 sequence is 16 residues long. The V end was cut by 8 bases, the J end by 4 bases, with 23 bases between. The germline V gene has CDR1 SGHDT and CDR2 YYEEEE.

This clone was picked up a small number of times. This chain joins TRBV5-1 and TRBJ1-6, with D perhaps matching TRBD1 (5 bases). The germline gives CDR1 SGHRS, CDR2 YFSETQ. The CDR3 contains 17 residues. Trimming shortened V by 0 bases and J by 6 bases, and 16 bases separated the two germline ends. DNA for the CDR3: TGCGCCAGCAGCTTGGTTTCGGGGGTTGGTGGTAATTCACCCCTCCACTTT. Its translation is CASSLVSGVGGNSPLHF.

This clone was observed a handful of times. The chain carries TRBV25-1 and TRBJ2-1, with 7 bases matching TRBD1. CDR3 size: 14 residues. The V and J ends lost 4 bases and 3 bases, in that order; junction bases with no gene match: 3. The germline CDR1 and CDR2 sequences are MGHDK and SYGVNS. The chain's CDR3 is CASSAPGGYNEQFF. DNA for the CDR3: TGTGCCAGCAGTGCGCCAGGGGGCTACAATGAGCAGTTCTTC.

This chain joins TRBV5-6 and TRBJ2-5; 12 bases fit TRBD2. Germline CDR1 SGHDT, CDR2 YYEEEE. V dropped 6 bases and J dropped 5; count of bases not matched to a gene: 14. The CDR3 spans 17 residues. The CDR3 coding sequence is TGTGCCAGCACCGACTCGACTAGCGGGGGTTCTAGGGAGACCCAGTACTTC. This encodes CASTDSTSGGSRETQYF.

The chain couples TRBV7-2 to TRBJ1-1, with 7 bases that match TRBD1. The CDR3 has 15 amino acids. V trimming: 3 bases; J trimming: 0 bases; junction bases outside the gene matches: 4. Germline CDR1 SGHTA, CDR2 FQGNSA. The CDR3 DNA sequence: TGTGCCAGCAGCTTTTACAGGGGAATGAACACTGAAGCTTTCTTT. Encoded protein: CASSFYRGMNTEAFF.

About this clone: At the DNA level, this CDR3 is encoded by other sequences in the same sample as well. The chain has TRBV5-1 and TRBJ2-5; no firm D call. The CDR3 has 13 amino acids. V shed 2 bases and J shed 5 bases, with 10 bases lying between them. From germline, CDR1 is SGHRS and CDR2 YFSETQ. The CDR3, as DNA: TGCGCCAGCAGCTTTGACACACGCGAGACCCAGTACTTC. The encoded protein is CASSFDTRETQYF.

This clone was seen a few times. V usage is TRBV2 and J usage is TRBJ2-3, with D perhaps matching TRBD2 (6 bases). CDR3 length: 11 amino acids. Germline CDR1 SNHLY, CDR2 FYNNEI. V lost 8 bases to trimming and J lost 14 bases, with 17 bases between them. DNA for the CDR3: TGTGCCAGCGTCCCCGCGGGGACCCTGTATTTT. Translating gives CASVPAGTLYF. The full variable domain, in which reference TRBV2 and TRBJ2-3 provide the parts outside the CDR3, is EPEVTQTPSHQVTQMGQEVILRCVPISNHLYFYWYRQILGQKVEFLVSFYNNEISEKSEIFDDQFSVERPDGSNFTLKIRSTKLEDSAMYFCASVPAGTLYFGPGTRLTVL.

The chain carries TRBV5-6 and TRBJ1-3; D remains unclear. The CDR3 has 13 amino acids. V was shortened by 5 bases and J by 5 bases, with 11 bases between the two germline ends. From germline, CDR1 is SGHDT and CDR2 YYEEEE. The CDR3 DNA follows: TGTGCCAGCAGGTTAGGCTCGAGAAACACCATATATTTT. Translated, it gives CASRLGSRNTIYF. Variable domain in full (rest from reference TRBV5-6 and TRBJ1-3): DAGVTQSPTHLIKTRGQQVTLRCSPKSGHDTVSWYQQALGQGPQFIFQYYEEEERQRGNFPDRFSGHQFPNYSSELNVNALLLGDSALYLCASRLGSRNTIYFGEGSWLTVV.